This TCR beta chain was recorded in a study of Graves' ophthalmopathy and Graves' hyperthyroidism. The overall study: Peripheral blood was gathered at the point of initial diagnosis, before any treatment started. The study, taken as a whole, reports: Appearing in blood as well were most expanded thyroid clonotypes above 0.001 frequency.

Researchers took RNA transcripts and amplified TCR beta CDR3 regions from them. Second-round multiplex PCR followed a first-round RT-PCR using HTBI primers. TCRdb called the multiplex PCR reads again in MiXCR, with one record for every CDR3 protein. The repertoire holds 600,000 to 950,000 distinct CDR3 sequences, with roughly 41% as singletons. This clonotype showed up just a few times. No antigen is known for it. Disease in donors with ophthalmopathy had moderate-to-severe activity, CAS ≥3, NOSPECS ≥4 and under 3 months' duration. CDR1 and CDR2 (germline): SNHLY, FYNNEI. The germline V and J ends were trimmed by 5 bases and 0 bases, with 11 bases remaining between them. The CDR3 covers 15 residues.

The rearrangement uses TRBV2 and TRBJ1-5; D gene ambiguous. The specimen was peripheral blood. The receptor was isolated from an adult man with Graves' ophthalmopathy. DNA of the CDR3: TGTGCCAGCAGTTACTCCAGCAGTAGCAATCAGCCCCAGCATTTT. Its translation: CASSYSSSSNQPQHF.